This entry lists 12 T cell receptor beta chains sequenced from one sample in a study of graft-versus-host responses after intestinal transplantation. TCRdb's copy holds only in-frame clones and misses some; the assay was immunoSEQ multiplex PCR. The table shows about 66,000 clones, with around 91% occurring only once. The antigens for these receptors are not known. The material was unstimulated CD8+ T cells sorted from spleen or lymph node cells, obtained before intestinal transplant. These receptors came from a human donor who received an intestinal transplant.

The chain recombines TRBV13 with TRBJ2-7; D possibly corresponds to TRBD2 (6 bases). Germline assignment: CDR1 PRHDT and CDR2 FYEKMQ (reference sequence). Trimming left V 1 base short and J 2 bases short, with 12 bases between. CDR3 length equals 15 residues. CDR3 nucleotides: TGTGCCAGCAGCTTAGCTATGCGGGACCCCTACGAGCAGTACTTC. Its protein is CASSLAMRDPYEQYF.

The chain joins TRBV7-3 to TRBJ1-6; 8 positions match TRBD1. V dropped 6 bases and J dropped 8; count of bases not matched to a gene: 9. The CDR3 extends over 15 amino acids. Germline-derived CDR1 and CDR2 are SGHTA and FQGTGA. CDR3 DNA: TGTGCCAGCAGGGATTTGGACAGGGAAGATTCACCCCTCCACTTT. This sequence encodes CASRDLDREDSPLHF.

This clone was detected once. The V and J genes are TRBV7-6 and TRBJ2-7, with D unclear. The germline V and J ends were trimmed by 5 bases and 5 bases, with 13 bases remaining between them. This CDR3 is 13 amino acids long. The germline CDR1 and CDR2 sequences are SGHVS and FNYEAQ. This chain's CDR3 is CASSQSIGDEQYF. CDR3 DNA sequence: TGTGCCAGCAGCCAATCGATAGGAGACGAGCAGTACTTC.

V usage is TRBV6-1 and J usage is TRBJ2-7; 9 bases match TRBD2. The germline gives CDR1 MNHNS, CDR2 SASEGT. This CDR3 has 14 residues. J lost 3 bases, V lost 6 bases, and 6 bases had no gene match. DNA of the CDR3: TGTGCCAGCAGCCCCGGGACTAGCTTCTACGAGCAGTACTTC. Translated: CASSPGTSFYEQYF.

The chain links TRBV9 to TRBJ2-5; TRBD2 agrees at 8 bases. Matching the DNA end better, TRBJ2-7 makes the J call doubtful. This CDR3 region has 13 residues. The germline CDR1 and CDR2 sequences are SGDLS and YYNGEE. The DNA for the CDR3 is TGTGCCAGCAGCGGGGGCGGGGGGTACGAGCAGTACTTC. Its translation: CASSGGGGYEQYF.

V gene TRBV6-5 combines with J gene TRBJ2-5; the match to TRBD2 covers 8 bases. The V gene's germline CDR1 is MNHEY and CDR2 SVGAGI. This CDR3 comprises 15 residues. V gave up 6 bases and J gave up 0 bases; unmatched junction bases: 6. CDR3 in amino acids: CASRPGREYQETQYF. CDR3 bases: TGTGCCAGCAGGCCCGGGAGGGAGTACCAAGAGACCCAGTACTTC.

In DNA form, the CDR3 reads TGTGCCAGTAGTGGAGGGACAGGGGACCCCTATGGCTACACCTTC. Translated, it gives CASSGGTGDPYGYTF. The chain uses TRBV19 and TRBJ1-2; 10 nucleotides align to TRBD1. The germline gives CDR1 LNHDA, CDR2 SQIVND (reference sequence). CDR3 size: 15 residues. The V and J ends lost 5 bases and 4 bases, in that order; junction bases with no gene match: 7.

The chain carries TRBV6-6 and TRBJ2-5; 11 bases are shared with TRBD2. The CDR3 is 15 residues long. Trimming cost V 5 bases and J 4 bases; bases outside gene matches: 6. Germline V gives CDR1 MNHNY, CDR2 SVGAGI (reference sequence). The CDR3 DNA reads TGTGCCAGCAGTGCCTACCTAGCGGGGGGAGAGACCCAGTACTTC. Translated, it gives CASSAYLAGGETQYF.

The gene calls are TRBV6-6 and TRBJ2-5; D is unresolved. Trimming took off 5 bases at V and 1 base at J, with 5 bases between the two ends. The CDR3 sequence is 12 residues long. The V gene's germline CDR1 is MNHNY and CDR2 SVGAGI (reference sequence). CDR3 DNA sequence: TGTGCCAGCAGTCTACTCCAAGAGACCCAGTACTTC. Translated: CASSLLQETQYF.

V gene TRBV21-1 combines with J gene TRBJ1-1; the table assigns TRBD1, which was not confirmed against the DNA. TRBV21-1 corresponds to a pseudogene. The CDR3 has 15 amino acids. The CDR3 is CASSSTGGMNTEAFF. The CDR3 nucleotides read TGTGCCAGCAGCTCGACAGGGGGAATGAACACTGAAGCTTTCTTT.

This clone was picked up one time. The chain couples TRBV2 to TRBJ1-2, with D possibly TRBD1 on 5 matching bases. The CDR3 is 16 residues long. Germline V CDR1 and CDR2: SNHLY, FYNNEI. The ends were cut back, 6 bases at V and 3 bases at J, with 20 bases in the middle. CDR3: CASRPSGYPGDYGYTF. DNA of the CDR3: TGTGCCAGCAGGCCTTCAGGGTACCCGGGGGACTATGGCTACACCTTC.

The chain is built from TRBV6-5 and TRBJ1-2; 7 nucleotides match TRBD1. V was clipped by 6 bases and J by 5 bases; unmatched bases: 3. From germline, CDR1 is MNHEY and CDR2 SVGAGI. The CDR3 has 12 residues. The CDR3 nucleotides are TGTGCCAGCAGCCCACAGGGGTATGGCTACACCTTC. Its translation is CASSPQGYGYTF.